This T cell receptor (beta chain) derives from a study of cytomegalovirus exposure and HLA in healthy donors. Study outcomes and limitations: The study designated roughly 160 TCR beta chains cytomegalovirus-associated.

The CDR3 is 17 amino acids. Germline-derived CDR1 and CDR2 are MGHRA and YSYEKL. V lost 0 bases, J lost 1 base, and 7 bases stayed unmatched. Use of 60 Vbeta and 13 Jbeta primers characterized the PCR. Only in-frame clones appear in the TCRdb table, and some are missing; sequencing was by immunoSEQ multiplex PCR. The profile shows 75,000 to 100,000 clones, about 74% of them singletons. A word on this clone: Its antigen remains unknown.

V gene TRBV4-1 combines with J gene TRBJ2-5, with 8 bases lining up with TRBD2. Sequencing was done on a sample of PBMCs. This receptor was obtained from a male donor in good health and CMV-seronegative. This CDR3 is CASSQDEAGGPQETQYF. The CDR3 DNA sequence: TGCGCCAGCAGCCAAGATGAGGCGGGAGGTCCCCAAGAGACCCAGTACTTC.